Listed below are T cell receptor beta chains from one sample, sequenced in a study of T cells in localized non-small cell lung cancer. Only in-frame clones appear in the TCRdb table, and some are missing; sequencing was by immunoSEQ multiplex PCR. The top ten clones hold 4% to 5% of a sample with roughly 30,000 clones, approximately 90% of them seen once. This specimen was peripheral blood mononuclear cells, taken before any cancer treatment. The receptors derive from a woman aged 35-75 years with stage III lung adenocarcinoma. Both conserved end residues are part of each CDR3. The D gene is left open where the match is weak. Size tells how often a clone was seen (once, few, many) or the class of an expanded clone, and some rows leave it out.

J gene,clone size,D gene,V gene,CDR3 DNA,CDR3 protein
TRBJ2-2,.,.,TRBV6-1,TGTGCCAGCAGTGAATCCCGTTTACCCGGGGAGCTGTTTTTT,CASSESRLPGELFF
TRBJ2-3,.,.,TRBV11-2,TGTGCCAGCAGCCCGCCCTCAGATACGCAGTATTTT,CASSPPSDTQYF
TRBJ1-2,.,.,TRBV5-6,TGTGCCAGCAGCACAGGAGGCGCTAACTATGGCTACACCTTC,CASSTGGANYGYTF
TRBJ2-7,.,.,TRBV5-6,TGTGCCAGCAGCTCGACCAATGGGGACGAGCAGTACTTC,CASSSTNGDEQYF
TRBJ1-1,.,.,TRBV5-6,TGTGCCAGCAGCTTGAACATGGAGGGTGGGAACACTGAAGCTTTCTTT,CASSLNMEGGNTEAFF
TRBJ1-6,.,.,TRBV19,TGTGCCAGTATGGTCACTGCGAATTCACCCCTCCACTTT,CASMVTANSPLHF
TRBJ1-2,.,.,TRBV11-2,TGTGCCAGCAGCTTAGACGGGGAAGGCTACACCTTC,CASSLDGEGYTF
TRBJ2-6,.,.,TRBV7-2,TGTGCCAGCAGCTTAGTTTTCTTGGTGGCTGGGGCCAACGTCCTGACTTTC,CASSLVFLVAGANVLTF
TRBJ2-5,once,TRBD2,TRBV5-1,TGCGCCAGCAGCCCCGGGGGGGCGGGCCAAGAGACCCAGTACTTC,CASSPGGAGQETQYF
TRBJ1-1,.,.,TRBV6-5,TGTGCCAGCAACCGAGGGGTACAAACTGAAGCTTTCTTT,CASNRGVQTEAFF
TRBJ1-1,.,TRBD1,TRBV4-1,TGCGCCAGCAGCCAAGATCGGGCAGGGGGGAGAGCTTTCTTT,CASSQDRAGGRAFF
TRBJ1-1,.,TRBD1,TRBV5-1,TGCGCCAGCAGCTGGGACAGGTTGAACACTGAAGCTTTCTTT,CASSWDRLNTEAFF
TRBJ1-6,once,TRBD1,TRBV9,TGTGCCAGCAGCGTCACCGGGACAGAGGGATCACCCCTCCACTTT,CASSVTGTEGSPLHF
TRBJ2-2,.,TRBD1,TRBV29-1,TGCAGCGTTTACAGGGGGCGGGTAGACACCGGGGAGCTGTTTTTT,CSVYRGRVDTGELFF